This TCR beta chain was documented in a study of T cells expressing NK-cell markers. Turning to the study itself: It was from sorted CD3+CD56+NKG2C+, CD3+CD56+NKG2C- and CD3+CD56-NKG2C+ T cells that TCR beta repertoires came. Out of eight donors sequenced, seven tested HCMV-seropositive and the remaining one seronegative. General study results and limits: It remained uncertain whether the expanded NKG2C+ T cell clones were specific for HCMV antigens. Once again these clonotypes came out on top in the CD3+CD56-NKG2C+ fraction of several donors.

To note about this clonotype: No antigen is known for it.

TCRdb reprocessed the 5' RACE reads and keeps a single row for each CDR3 protein, giving no DNA. The table for this sample gives 350,000 to 400,000 distinct CDR3 sequences. The germline V gene has CDR1 MNHNS and CDR2 SASEGT. This CDR3 region has 15 residues. Material for sequencing was blood T cells: a sorted CD56 or NKG2C T cell subset, CD4+ or CD8+ T cells, or bulk PBMC T cells (not recorded which). The chain uses TRBV6-1 and TRBJ1-6. The clonotype was recovered from a woman between 50 and 59 years old in good health. The CDR3 sequence: CASSELALLDSPLHF.